The 28 T cell receptor beta chains reported below all come from one sample, sequenced in a study of siplizumab effects on memory and regulatory T cells. These TCRs are of unknown antigen specificity. Assay: immunoSEQ multiplex PCR; the TCRdb copy retains only in-frame clones and omits some. The table records roughly 10,000 clones, about half of them present only once. The mixed lymphocyte reaction cells were grown together in coculture at 37°C for 6 days. What was sequenced was CFSE-low (dividing) CD4+ T cells sorted from an allogeneic mixed lymphocyte reaction. The receptors originated from a human donor in good health; the cells came from an allogeneic mixed lymphocyte reaction.

The gene calls are TRBV27 and TRBJ1-2, with 7 bases fitting TRBD1. CDR3 length equals 13 residues. V was pared by 2 bases and J by 8 bases, with 5 bases of the junction left unmatched. The germline CDR1 and CDR2 sequences are MNHEY and SMNVEV (reference sequence). The CDR3 sequence is CASSLGDRGGYTF. In DNA form, the CDR3 reads TGTGCCAGCAGTTTAGGGGACAGAGGAGGCTACACCTTC.

The gene calls are TRBV30 and TRBJ2-7; possibly TRBD1 or TRBD2 for D (5 bases each). CDR3 size: 15 residues. CDR1 and CDR2 (germline): GTSNPN, SVGIG (reference sequence). Trimming took 2 bases from V and 4 from J, leaving 18 bases between them. The CDR3 DNA sequence: TGTGCCTGGAGTCTCACGGGGACGCTTCGTTACGAGCAGTACTTC. It is translated as CAWSLTGTLRYEQYF.

The J gene is TRBJ1-3, the V gene TRBV29-1; D gene unclear. The CDR3 length is 14 residues. CDR1 is SQVTM, CDR2 ANQGSEA, per germline. V was shortened by 6 bases and J by 4 bases, with 16 bases between the two germline ends. CDR3 sequence reads: CSVDSGGRGNTIYF. DNA for the CDR3: TGCAGCGTAGACTCCGGAGGGAGAGGAAACACCATATATTTT.

The rearrangement joins TRBV5-1 to TRBJ1-1, with D perhaps TRBD1 (5 bases). CDR1 is SGHRS, CDR2 YFSETQ, per germline. V was cut by 3 bases and J by 4 bases, with 16 bases left in between. This CDR3 is 15 amino acids long. DNA for the CDR3: TGCGCCAGCAGCTCCGACCAGGGAGGAGGCACTGAAGCTTTCTTT. It yields the protein CASSSDQGGGTEAFF.

V gene TRBV19 combines with J gene TRBJ2-3; D gene uncertain. Trimming removed 4 bases at V and 2 bases at J, with 4 bases between. Looked up from germline, CDR1 is LNHDA and CDR2 is SQIVND (reference sequence). The CDR3 is 12 residues long. CDR3 residues: CASSTLTDTQYF. The CDR3 DNA reads TGTGCCAGTAGTACCCTCACAGATACGCAGTATTTT.

This chain links TRBV18 with TRBJ2-5, with D uncertain. The CDR3 spans 11 residues. V was shortened by 1 base and J by 5 bases, with 2 bases between the two germline ends. Germline V gene lookup returns CDR1 KGHSH and CDR2 LQKENI. DNA of the CDR3: TGTGCCAGCTCACCACGGGAGACCCAGTACTTC. It is translated as CASSPRETQYF.

This clone turned up a few times. The rearrangement joins TRBV18 to TRBJ1-3, with D hard to call. This CDR3 contains 13 residues. In germline, CDR1 is KGHSH, CDR2 LQKENI. Deletions cut 3 bases from V and 7 bases from J, with 10 bases between. The CDR3 here is CASSPGNSNTIYF. For the CDR3, the DNA is TGTGCCAGCTCACCGGGGAACAGCAACACCATATATTTT.

The chain employs TRBV19 and TRBJ2-3; no clear D gene. Trimming left V 2 bases short and J 2 bases short, with 14 bases between. The CDR3 contains 16 residues. Germline-derived CDR1 and CDR2 are LNHDA and SQIVND (reference sequence). The CDR3 nucleotides read TGTGCCAGTAGTATAAGGCAGCCCTCACTCACAGATACGCAGTATTTT. As protein: CASSIRQPSLTDTQYF.

This clone was observed once. The chain is built from TRBV7-9 and TRBJ2-3; 7 bases fit TRBD1. The trim removed 2 bases at V and 1 base at J, leaving 6 bases unmatched. The germline V gene encodes CDR1 SEHNR and CDR2 FQNEAQ (reference sequence). This CDR3 has 16 residues. In nucleotides, the CDR3 is TGTGCCAGCAGCTTACCGACAGGGACCCGCACAGATACGCAGTATTTT. As protein: CASSLPTGTRTDTQYF.

This clone turned up a few times. The chain links TRBV11-3 to TRBJ2-3; no clear D gene. This CDR3 is built from 14 residues. V was clipped by 1 base and J by 1 base, with 6 bases between them. In germline, CDR1 is SGHNT, CDR2 YENEEA. The CDR3 bases are TGTGCCAGCAGCTTAGGACTCCGCACAGATACGCAGTATTTT. Translating it yields CASSLGLRTDTQYF.

The genes are TRBV18 and TRBJ2-4; 7 nucleotides align to TRBD2. CDR1 KGHSH and CDR2 LQKENI come from the germline V gene. V trimming: 6 bases; J trimming: 5 bases; junction bases outside the gene matches: 4. CDR3 length equals 13 residues. The CDR3 bases are TGTGCCAGCTCTCTCCGGGGGGAAAACATTCAGTACTTC. Translating it yields CASSLRGENIQYF.

The CDR3 nucleotides read TGTGCCAGCAATAGAGACCGGGCAACCGGGGAGCTGTTTTTT. Translated, it gives CASNRDRATGELFF. J is TRBJ2-2 and V is TRBV6-9, with unresolved D. In germline, CDR1 is MNHGY, CDR2 SVAAGI. The CDR3 has 14 amino acids. V was pared by 7 bases and J by 5 bases, with 14 bases between.

The rearrangement uses TRBV28 and TRBJ2-1; D ambiguous. V was pared by 1 base and J by 0 bases, with 4 bases between. The germline V gene encodes CDR1 MDHEN and CDR2 SYDVKM. The length of the CDR3 is 14 residues. As DNA, the CDR3 is TGTGCCAGCAGTTTATTTGGCTCCTACAATGAGCAGTTCTTC. Its translation is CASSLFGSYNEQFF.

The CDR3 region is CAWSYRGNSPLHF. CDR3 DNA sequence: TGTGCCTGGAGTTACAGGGGGAATTCACCCCTCCACTTT. V and J are TRBV30 and TRBJ1-6; TRBD1 aligns across 8 bases. V was clipped by 2 bases and J by 7 bases; unmatched bases: 1. The V gene's germline CDR1 is GTSNPN and CDR2 SVGIG (reference sequence). The CDR3 has 13 amino acids.

This clone has more than one count but fewer than ten. The chain is built from TRBV4-1 and TRBJ2-7; 7 bases map to TRBD1. V lost 2 bases to trimming and J lost 7 bases; unmatched junction nucleotides: 14. Germline V gene data show CDR1 as MGHRA and CDR2 as YSYEKL. The CDR3 covers 16 residues. The CDR3 DNA sequence: TGCGCCAGCAGCCAATGGGGGATGGGACAGTGGGGAGAGCAGTACTTC. Residues: CASSQWGMGQWGEQYF.

The sample holds a few counts of this clone. This chain joins TRBV2 and TRBJ1-6, with D possibly TRBD1 on 5 matching bases. Germline lookup yields CDR1 SNHLY and CDR2 FYNNEI. Between the trimmed V and J ends, which lost 6 bases and 14 bases, there was a span of 17 bases. CDR3 length: 13 residues. CDR3 region: CASRTDSYGSLHF. In DNA form, the CDR3 reads TGTGCCAGCAGGACCGACAGTTATGGTTCCCTCCACTTT.

The rearrangement joins TRBV23-1 to TRBJ1-5; the D gene is possibly TRBD1 (6 bases). TRBV23-1 belongs to the ORF category, with a function that is uncertain. The CDR3 has 16 amino acids. With 3 bases removed from V and 5 bases from J, the gap between germline ends came to 17 bases. The CDR3 loop reads CASSQSFRRGDQPQHF. DNA of the CDR3: TGCGCCAGCAGTCAGTCGTTTAGGAGGGGGGATCAGCCCCAGCATTTT.

J is TRBJ2-1 and V is TRBV10-1, with TRBD2 identical over 12 bases. The CDR3 totals 16 residues. Germline CDR1 and CDR2: WNHNN and SYGVQD (reference sequence). With 0 bases clipped from V and 7 bases from J, the junction kept 4 bases outside the gene matches. The DNA for the CDR3 is TGCGCCAGCAGTGAGTCAGGACTAGCGGGACGAAATGAGCAGTTCTTC. Translating gives CASSESGLAGRNEQFF.

This clone qualifies as medium-sized. The CDR3 loop reads CASQGTGETQYF. CDR3 nucleotide sequence: TGTGCCAGCCAGGGGACCGGAGAGACCCAGTACTTC. The chain combines TRBV18 with TRBJ2-5, with a tentative D call TRBD1 (6 bases). V shed 8 bases and J shed 4 bases, with 11 bases lying between them. The CDR3 consists of 12 residues. Looked up from germline, CDR1 is KGHSH and CDR2 is LQKENI. The full variable domain, with the rest looked up from reference TRBV18 and TRBJ2-5, is NAGVMQNPRHLVRRRGQEARLRCSPMKGHSHVYWYRQLPEEGLKFMVYLQKENIIDESGMPKERFSAEFPKEGPSILRIQQVVRGDSAAYFCASQGTGETQYFGPGTRLLVL.

The rearrangement uses TRBV30 and TRBJ1-2; D call uncertain. This CDR3 is 13 amino acids long. Trimming stripped 3 bases from V and 1 base from J, with 9 bases between. Germline V gene sequence: CDR1 GTSNPN, CDR2 SVGIG (reference sequence). The CDR3 here is CAWRDSINYGYTF. DNA for the CDR3: TGTGCCTGGAGGGATTCTATTAACTATGGCTACACCTTC.

In DNA, the CDR3 is TGTGCCAGCAGTTATTCGAATGCAGACGCAATCTATGGCTACACCTTC. Its protein product is CASSYSNADAIYGYTF. The rearrangement links TRBV6-5 to TRBJ1-2; D unclear. V dropped 3 bases and J dropped 4 bases, with 18 bases sitting between them. The germline V gene has CDR1 MNHEY and CDR2 SVGAGI. This CDR3 has 16 residues.

This chain connects TRBV27 to TRBJ2-2, with D possibly TRBD1 on 6 matching bases. This CDR3 has 13 residues. V lost 7 bases, J lost 8 bases, and 14 bases lay in between. Germline values: CDR1 MNHEY, CDR2 SMNVEV (reference sequence). The CDR3 loop reads CASNVQGVGELFF. In DNA, the CDR3 is TGTGCCAGCAATGTACAGGGAGTAGGGGAGCTGTTTTTT.

This clone was picked up a small number of times. This chain joins TRBV7-9 and TRBJ2-1, with 8 bases fitting TRBD2. Trimming at V came to 2 bases and at J to 4 bases, leaving 7 bases not matched to a gene. This CDR3 region has 16 residues. The germline V gene has CDR1 SEHNR and CDR2 FQNEAQ (reference sequence). The CDR3 here is CASSLIQTSGYNEQFF. The CDR3, as DNA: TGTGCCAGCAGCTTAATACAAACTAGCGGATACAATGAGCAGTTCTTC.

A few counts support this clone. Within the sample, other DNA sequences also encode this same CDR3. The chain joins TRBV20-1 to TRBJ1-1; D gene unclear. The CDR3 has 11 residues. The germline V and J ends were trimmed by 0 bases and 11 bases, with 10 bases remaining between them. CDR1 is DFQATT and CDR2 is SNEGSKA in the germline V gene (reference sequence). The DNA of the CDR3 is TGCAGTGCTAGAGATTCCCGCAGGGCTTTCTTT. It encodes CSARDSRRAFF.

This clone was found a few times. The J gene is TRBJ2-3, the V gene TRBV29-1; D not certain. This CDR3 spans 15 amino acids. Trimming pared 6 bases from V and 4 bases from J, leaving 20 bases between. CDR1 SQVTM and CDR2 ANQGSEA come from the germline V gene. DNA for the CDR3: TGCAGCGTCCCCAAACGGGCAGGCGTCCCAGATACGCAGTATTTT. It encodes CSVPKRAGVPDTQYF.

The gene calls are TRBV5-1 and TRBJ2-3, with D tentatively TRBD2 (6 bases). The CDR3 loop spans 17 amino acids. The V gene lost 4 bases and the J gene lost 0 bases, with 18 bases spanning the gap. Germline V gene sequence: CDR1 SGHRS, CDR2 YFSETQ. This CDR3 reads CASSQILATMSTDTQYF. In nucleotides, the CDR3 is TGCGCCAGCAGCCAAATACTAGCCACTATGAGCACAGATACGCAGTATTTT.

The J gene is TRBJ2-1, the V gene TRBV6-1, with 9 bases fitting TRBD1. Germline V gene lookup returns CDR1 MNHNS and CDR2 SASEGT. The CDR3 contains 15 residues. Trimming took 2 bases from V and 5 from J; bases not matched to a gene: 4. The CDR3, as DNA: TGTGCCAGCAGTGAATTGAGGACAGGGGACAATGAGCAGTTCTTC. This codes for CASSELRTGDNEQFF.

V usage is TRBV6-6 and J usage is TRBJ1-5; D may be TRBD1 (6 bases). The V gene's germline CDR1 is MNHNY and CDR2 SVGAGI (reference sequence). CDR3 length: 15 residues. With 5 bases removed from V and 4 bases from J, the gap between germline ends came to 15 bases. The CDR3 is CASSPPGQENQPQHF. In DNA, the CDR3 is TGTGCCAGCAGTCCGCCGGGACAAGAGAATCAGCCCCAGCATTTT.